These 8 T cell receptor beta chains came from one sample sequenced in a study of identical twins (dated by TCRdb to about 2016). To prepare the library, 5' RACE was applied. Sequencing instrument: Illumina HiSeq 2000. TCRdb reanalyzed the raw reads on its own, using fastp at Q25 for trimming and MiXCR for clone calling, and kept in-frame beta chains. Entries are consolidated by CDR3 protein sequence, retaining the most common genes and DNA. The sample profile shows about 530,000 distinct CDR3 sequences; more than 20% of them were found once. Of the sample, about 0.5% falls within the top ten clones. The same sample was also used in a study of yellow fever vaccine responses in identical twins.

The sequenced sample consisted of CD4+ T cells sorted from blood. Every receptor here comes from a woman between 18 and 29 years old in good health.

This clonotype was observed a handful of times. The chain joins TRBV2 to TRBJ2-5; D not certain. CDR1 SNHLY and CDR2 FYNNEI come from the germline V gene. The CDR3 is 13 residues long. The V end was cut by 7 bases, the J end by 2 bases, with 11 bases between. CDR3 coding DNA: TGTGCCAGCATGAGGACGTTACAAGAGACCCAGTACTTC. This encodes CASMRTLQETQYF.

This clonotype was observed a handful of times. The V and J genes are TRBV25-1 and TRBJ2-1; 9 bases map to TRBD2. CDR3 length: 16 residues. V gave up 3 bases and J gave up 5 bases; unmatched junction bases: 8. The V gene's germline CDR1 is MGHDK and CDR2 SYGVNS. The CDR3 DNA is TGTGCCAGCAGTGAGGTTGGGACTAGCTTTAACAATGAGCAGTTCTTC. The encoded protein is CASSEVGTSFNNEQFF. The complete variable domain, with remaining parts taken from reference TRBV25-1 and TRBJ2-1, reads EADIYQTPRYLVIGTGKKITLECSQTMGHDKMYWYQQDPGMELHLIHYSYGVNSTEKGDLSSESTVSRIRTEHFPLTLESARPSHTSQYLCASSEVGTSFNNEQFFGPGTRLTVL.

This chain links TRBV6-1 with TRBJ2-1; TRBD1 is a possible D gene (5 bases). The CDR3 contains 15 residues. Germline V lookup: CDR1 MNHNS, CDR2 SASEGT. Between the trimmed V and J ends, which lost 3 bases and 1 base, there was a span of 10 bases. The CDR3 here is CASSERQMSYNEQFF. The CDR3, as DNA: TGTGCCAGCAGTGAGCGACAGATGTCCTACAATGAGCAGTTCTTC.

The genes are TRBV7-2 and TRBJ2-1, with 11 bases aligning to TRBD2. This CDR3 has 17 residues. The germline V gene encodes CDR1 SGHTA and CDR2 FQGNSA. The V segment lost 7 bases and the J segment 0 bases; nucleotides outside the gene matches: 8. CDR3 bases: TGTGCCAGCACCTTCACTAGCGGGGGAAGCTCCTACAATGAGCAGTTCTTC. Translated: CASTFTSGGSSYNEQFF.

In its sample, this clonotype was seen a few times. The chain is built from TRBV5-1 and TRBJ2-7; 9 positions agree with TRBD1. Germline V lookup: CDR1 SGHRS, CDR2 YFSETQ. Germline trimming cut 5 bases from V and 2 bases from J; bases unmatched to any gene: 8. The CDR3 has 15 amino acids. CDR3 protein: CASSSGQGNTYEQYF. CDR3 DNA: TGCGCCAGCAGTTCGGGACAGGGTAATACCTACGAGCAGTACTTC.

This clonotype showed up just a few times. The chain joins TRBV28 to TRBJ2-5, with D maybe TRBD2 (6 bases). The V gene lost 1 base and the J gene lost 7 bases, with 16 bases spanning the gap. This CDR3 spans 15 amino acids. Germline V gene sequence: CDR1 MDHEN, CDR2 SYDVKM. The CDR3 spells CASSLFGRGSGTQYF. The DNA of the CDR3 is TGTGCCAGCAGTTTATTCGGACGGGGGAGCGGGACCCAGTACTTC.

This clonotype was detected a few times. V usage is TRBV15 and J usage is TRBJ2-1; maybe TRBD2 (5 bases). Deletions cut 1 base from V and 5 bases from J, with 18 bases between. Germline V gives CDR1 LNHNV, CDR2 YYDKDF (reference sequence). The CDR3 loop spans 17 amino acids. The chain's CDR3 is CATSRGSVRHGDNEQFF. The CDR3 nucleotides read TGTGCCACCAGCAGAGGATCGGTTCGTCACGGGGACAATGAGCAGTTCTTC. The entire variable domain, with the rest obtained from reference TRBV15 and TRBJ2-1, is as follows: DAMVIQNPRYQVTQFGKPVTLSCSQTLNHNVMYWYQQKSSQAPKLLFHYYDKDFNNEADTPDNFQSRRPNTSFCFLDIRSPGLGDTAMYLCATSRGSVRHGDNEQFFGPGTRLTVL.

This clonotype was seen at least ten times. J is TRBJ2-3 and V is TRBV11-2; no reliable D call. Looked up from germline, CDR1 is SGHAT and CDR2 is FQNNGV. Between the trimmed V and J ends, which lost 2 bases and 5 bases, there was a span of 14 bases. The CDR3 has 15 residues. CDR3 residues: CASSLRRRAEDTQYF. Written as DNA, the CDR3 is TGTGCCAGCAGCTTAAGGCGACGTGCGGAAGATACGCAGTATTTT.